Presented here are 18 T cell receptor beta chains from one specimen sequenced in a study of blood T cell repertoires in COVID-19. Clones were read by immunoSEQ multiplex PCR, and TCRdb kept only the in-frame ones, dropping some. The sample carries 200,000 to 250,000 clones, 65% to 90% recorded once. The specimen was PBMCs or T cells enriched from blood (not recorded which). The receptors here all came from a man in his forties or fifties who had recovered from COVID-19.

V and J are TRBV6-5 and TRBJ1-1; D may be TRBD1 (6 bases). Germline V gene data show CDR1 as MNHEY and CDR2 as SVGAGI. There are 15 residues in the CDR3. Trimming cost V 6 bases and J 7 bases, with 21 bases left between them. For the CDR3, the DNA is TGTGCCAGCAGCCCGAGAGGGGGACGCCTAATTGAAGCTTTCTTT. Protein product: CASSPRGGRLIEAFF.

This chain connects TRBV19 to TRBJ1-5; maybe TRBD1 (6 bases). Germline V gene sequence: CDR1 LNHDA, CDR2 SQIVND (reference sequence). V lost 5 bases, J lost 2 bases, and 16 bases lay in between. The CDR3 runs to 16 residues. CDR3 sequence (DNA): TGTGCCAGTAGTTGGGTCTACCCAGGGGGCAATCAGCCCCAGCATTTT. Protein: CASSWVYPGGNQPQHF. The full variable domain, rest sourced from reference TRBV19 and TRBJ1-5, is DGGITQSPKYLFRKEGQNVTLSCEQNLNHDAMYWYRQDPGQGLRLIYYSQIVNDFQKGDIAEGYSVSREKKESFPLTVTSAQKNPTAFYLCASSWVYPGGNQPQHFGDGTRLSIL.

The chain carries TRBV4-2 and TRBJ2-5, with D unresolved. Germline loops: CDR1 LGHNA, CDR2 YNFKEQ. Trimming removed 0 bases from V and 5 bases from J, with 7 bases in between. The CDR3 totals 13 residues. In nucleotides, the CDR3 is TGTGCCAGCAGCCAAGATCTTTATGAGACCCAGTACTTC. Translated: CASSQDLYETQYF.

The CDR3 loop is CASSMGGRPSYEQYF. The CDR3 nucleotides are TGTGCCAGTAGTATGGGCGGGAGGCCGTCCTACGAGCAGTACTTC. The V call is TRBV19, the J call TRBJ2-7; 8 bases fit TRBD2. Losses at the gene ends were 3 bases for V and 1 base for J; bases not matched to a gene: 5. Germline assignment: CDR1 LNHDA and CDR2 SQIVND (reference sequence). This CDR3 comprises 15 residues. The full variable domain, in which reference TRBV19 and TRBJ2-7 provide the parts outside the CDR3, is DGGITQSPKYLFRKEGQNVTLSCEQNLNHDAMYWYRQDPGQGLRLIYYSQIVNDFQKGDIAEGYSVSREKKESFPLTVTSAQKNPTAFYLCASSMGGRPSYEQYFGPGTRLTVT.

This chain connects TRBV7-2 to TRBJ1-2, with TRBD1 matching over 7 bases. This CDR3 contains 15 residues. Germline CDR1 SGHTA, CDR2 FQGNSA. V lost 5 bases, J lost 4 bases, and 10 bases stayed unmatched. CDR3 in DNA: TGTGCCAGCAGCGGAACACAGGGGTTGGGCTATGGCTACACCTTC. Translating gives CASSGTQGLGYGYTF.

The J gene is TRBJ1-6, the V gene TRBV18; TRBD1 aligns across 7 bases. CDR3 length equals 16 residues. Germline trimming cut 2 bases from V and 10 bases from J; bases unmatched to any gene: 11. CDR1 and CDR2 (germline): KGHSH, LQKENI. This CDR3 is CASSPTRQGVGSPLHF. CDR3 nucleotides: TGTGCCAGCTCACCAACAAGACAGGGTGTTGGATCACCCCTCCACTTT.

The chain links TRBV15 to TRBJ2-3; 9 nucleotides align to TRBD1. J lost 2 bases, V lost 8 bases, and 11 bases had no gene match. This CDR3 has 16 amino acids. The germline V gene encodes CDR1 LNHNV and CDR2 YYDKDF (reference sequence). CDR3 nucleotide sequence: TGTGCCACCTCCGATGGGCGGGACAGGGCCACAGATACGCAGTATTTT. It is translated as CATSDGRDRATDTQYF. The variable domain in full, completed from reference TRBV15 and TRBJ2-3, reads DAMVIQNPRYQVTQFGKPVTLSCSQTLNHNVMYWYQQKSSQAPKLLFHYYDKDFNNEADTPDNFQSRRPNTSFCFLDIRSPGLGDTAMYLCATSDGRDRATDTQYFGPGTRLTVL.

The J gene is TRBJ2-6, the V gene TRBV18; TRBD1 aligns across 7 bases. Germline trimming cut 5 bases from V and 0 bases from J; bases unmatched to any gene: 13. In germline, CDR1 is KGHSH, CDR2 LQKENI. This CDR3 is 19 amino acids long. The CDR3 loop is CASSSSLRGQASGANVLTF. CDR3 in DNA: TGTGCCAGCTCATCGAGCCTTAGGGGGCAGGCCTCTGGGGCCAACGTCCTGACTTTC.

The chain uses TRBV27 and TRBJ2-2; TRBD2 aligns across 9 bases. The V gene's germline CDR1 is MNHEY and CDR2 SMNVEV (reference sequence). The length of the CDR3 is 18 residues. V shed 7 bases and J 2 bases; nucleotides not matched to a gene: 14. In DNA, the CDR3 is TGTGCCAGCACCGTCCTCTACATAGCGGGGGAAAACACCGGGGAGCTGTTTTTT. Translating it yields CASTVLYIAGENTGELFF.

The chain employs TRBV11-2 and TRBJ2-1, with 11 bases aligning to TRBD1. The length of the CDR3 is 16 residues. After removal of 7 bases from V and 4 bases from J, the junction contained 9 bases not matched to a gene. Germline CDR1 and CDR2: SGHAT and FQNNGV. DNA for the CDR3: TGTGCCAGCACCACTAGCCGGGACAGGGGGTACAATGAGCAGTTCTTC. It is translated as CASTTSRDRGYNEQFF. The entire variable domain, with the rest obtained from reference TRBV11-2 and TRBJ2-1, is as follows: EAGVAQSPRYKIIEKRQSVAFWCNPISGHATLYWYQQILGQGPKLLIQFQNNGVVDDSQLPKDRFSAERLKGVDSTLKIQPAKLEDSAVYLCASTTSRDRGYNEQFFGPGTRLTVL.

This CDR3 is CASSGIQLAGELFF. The CDR3 DNA sequence: TGTGCCAGCAGCGGCATTCAGCTAGCCGGGGAGCTGTTTTTT. The rearrangement links TRBV7-9 to TRBJ2-2; no clear D gene. The length of the CDR3 is 14 residues. Per the germline V gene, CDR1 is SEHNR and CDR2 is FQNEAQ (reference sequence). V lost 5 bases to trimming and J lost 6 bases, with 13 bases between them.

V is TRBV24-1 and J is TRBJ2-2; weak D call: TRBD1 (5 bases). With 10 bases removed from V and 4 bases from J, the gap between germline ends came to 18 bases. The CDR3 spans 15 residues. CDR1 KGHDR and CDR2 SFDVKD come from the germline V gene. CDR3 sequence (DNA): TGTGCCACGCCAGAGGCTCAGGGTAGCACCGGGGAGCTGTTTTTT. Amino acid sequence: CATPEAQGSTGELFF.

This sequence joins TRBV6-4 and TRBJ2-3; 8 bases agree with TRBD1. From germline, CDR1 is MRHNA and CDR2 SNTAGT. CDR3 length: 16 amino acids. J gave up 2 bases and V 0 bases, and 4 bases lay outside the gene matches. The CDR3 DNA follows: TGTGCCAGCAGTGACTCCGGACAGGGCACCACAGATACGCAGTATTTT. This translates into CASSDSGQGTTDTQYF.

CDR3 loop: CASSQDDGYTF. CDR3 in DNA: TGTGCCAGCAGCCAAGACGATGGCTACACCTTC. The chain has TRBV4-2 and TRBJ1-2; D gene ambiguous. From germline, CDR1 is LGHNA and CDR2 YNFKEQ. The CDR3 length is 11 residues. Trimming left V 0 bases short and J 6 bases short, with 2 bases between.

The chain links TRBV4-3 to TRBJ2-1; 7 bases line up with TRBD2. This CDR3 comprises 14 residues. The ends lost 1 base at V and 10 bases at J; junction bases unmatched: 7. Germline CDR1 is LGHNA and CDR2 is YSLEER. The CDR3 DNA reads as TGCGCCAGCAGCCAAGGCCTCCTGGGAGGGGAGCAGTTCTTC. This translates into CASSQGLLGGEQFF.

The CDR3 DNA reads as TGTGCCAGCAGGAGGGGGACTAGCGGCTCCTACGAGCAGTACTTC. This translates into CASRRGTSGSYEQYF. This sequence joins TRBV13 and TRBJ2-7, with 11 positions matching TRBD2. Losses at the gene ends were 6 bases for V and 0 bases for J; bases not matched to a gene: 4. The CDR3 totals 15 residues. CDR1 is PRHDT, CDR2 FYEKMQ, per germline (reference sequence).

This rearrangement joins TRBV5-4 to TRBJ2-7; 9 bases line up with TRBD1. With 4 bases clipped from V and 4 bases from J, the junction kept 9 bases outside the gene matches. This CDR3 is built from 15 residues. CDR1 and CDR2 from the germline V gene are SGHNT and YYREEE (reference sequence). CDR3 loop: CASSRTGDKLYEQYF. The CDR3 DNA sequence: TGTGCCAGCAGCCGGACAGGGGACAAGTTGTACGAGCAGTACTTC.

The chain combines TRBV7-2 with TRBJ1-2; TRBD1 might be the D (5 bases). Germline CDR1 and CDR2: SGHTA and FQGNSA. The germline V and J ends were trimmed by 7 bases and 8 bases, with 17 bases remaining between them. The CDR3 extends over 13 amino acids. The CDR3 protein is CASTLIGEDGYTF. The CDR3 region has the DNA TGTGCCAGCACCCTGATAGGGGAGGACGGCTACACCTTC.